This TCR beta chain comes out of a study of T cell repertoires in cytomegalovirus infection. Study summary: HLA-B-restricted CMV epitopes that are well studied were used alongside recently identified HLA-C-restricted ones. Matching HLA type, along with CMV infection, was indicated by public TCR beta signatures.

Each CDR3 protein gets one entry after TCRdb re-called the reads with MiXCR. This sample has approximately 910,000 distinct CDR3 sequences, with roughly a third found just once. Study-wide findings and caveats: The cumulative frequency of public TCR beta families identified carriers of CMV plus the relevant HLA. CMV-specific HLA-C-restricted TCR beta clonotypes dominated the ex vivo response.

This clonotype was counted a few times. Antigen unknown. CDR3 length equals 15 residues. Trimming took 5 bases from V and 3 from J; bases not matched to a gene: 5. Germline-derived CDR1 and CDR2 are MNHEY and SMNVEV (reference sequence). The TCR was taken from a human donor in good health (CMV status not recorded). Some clones in this sample may be carry-over from other donors' samples. The source was cultured CD8+ T cells from PBMCs, collected from culture after CMV antigen stimulation. This chain links TRBV27 with TRBJ2-7; 12 nucleotides agree with TRBD2. Here the CDR3 DNA reads TGTGCCAGCAGTCTTCTAGCGGGGGGGAACTACGAGCAGTACTTC. It codes for CASSLLAGGNYEQYF.